The 20 T cell receptor beta chains in this list originate from one sample, sequenced in a study of blood T cell repertoires in COVID-19. TCRdb keeps only in-frame clones here, not all; method: immunoSEQ multiplex PCR. In the table there are 150,000 to 200,000 clones, roughly 87% of which are singletons. Sequencing was done on a sample of PBMCs or T cells enriched from blood (not recorded which). The source of these receptors is a human donor with acute COVID-19. The donor label of this sample is uncertain.

The sample holds one count of this clone. In DNA form, the CDR3 reads TGTGCCAGCAGCTTGTTCCCCCCTCTGTCCTACGAGCAGTACTTC. This translates into CASSLFPPLSYEQYF. The rearrangement joins TRBV5-6 to TRBJ2-7; unclear D gene. Between the trimmed V and J ends, which lost 1 base and 1 base, there was a span of 12 bases. This CDR3 is built from 15 residues. The germline CDR1 and CDR2 sequences are SGHDT and YYEEEE.

This clone was counted a single time. This chain joins TRBV2 and TRBJ2-7; 7 bases agree with TRBD1. J lost 5 bases, V lost 4 bases, and 8 bases had no gene match. The CDR3 is made up of 14 amino acids. Germline V gene lookup returns CDR1 SNHLY and CDR2 FYNNEI. The CDR3: CASSGLQGKDEQYF. The CDR3 region has the DNA TGTGCCAGCAGTGGGTTACAGGGGAAGGACGAGCAGTACTTC.

V and J are TRBV7-9 and TRBJ1-1, with 9 bases aligning to TRBD1. Germline V CDR1 and CDR2: SEHNR, FQNEAQ (reference sequence). Unmatched junction bases numbered 6, after V lost 5 bases and J lost 5 bases. CDR3 size: 14 residues. In DNA, the CDR3 is TGTGCCAGCAGCCCACAGGGGGCGCGGACTGAAGCTTTCTTT. Amino acids: CASSPQGARTEAFF.

The genes are TRBV12-5 and TRBJ2-1, with TRBD1 matching 7 bases. CDR1 LGHNT and CDR2 FRNRAP come from the germline V gene. The CDR3 loop spans 16 amino acids. V was pared by 6 bases and J by 0 bases, with 8 bases of the junction left unmatched. CDR3 sequence reads: CASGRTSGGSYNEQFF. CDR3 sequence (DNA): TGTGCTAGTGGACGCACCTCAGGGGGCTCCTACAATGAGCAGTTCTTC.

The chain combines TRBV10-3 with TRBJ1-2, with 9 bases fitting TRBD1. Germline V CDR1 and CDR2: ENHRY, SYGVKD. This CDR3 is 15 amino acids long. V lost 2 bases, J lost 7 bases, and 8 bases stayed unmatched. The DNA of the CDR3 is TGTGCCATCAGTGAGCCCAAACAGGGGGCAGTTGGCTACACCTTC. Amino acids: CAISEPKQGAVGYTF.

The chain couples TRBV7-9 to TRBJ2-3; D perhaps matches TRBD1 (6 bases). CDR3 length equals 16 residues. In germline, CDR1 is SEHNR, CDR2 FQNEAQ (reference sequence). Trimming removed 7 bases at V and 6 bases at J, with 23 bases between. Written as DNA, the CDR3 is TGTGCCAGCAAGGGCCGGGACACCTTTCGAGGGGATACGCAGTATTTT. Its translation is CASKGRDTFRGDTQYF.

The rearrangement links TRBV21-1 to TRBJ2-6; TRBD1 was called by the table and not checked on the DNA. TRBV21-1 is flagged as a pseudogene. This CDR3 spans 19 amino acids. CDR3 bases: TGTGCCAGCAGCGTATACAGGGGGATACGACTGCGGGGGGCCAACGTCCTGACTTTC. Its protein is CASSVYRGIRLRGANVLTF.

V and J are TRBV5-4 and TRBJ2-2; 9 positions match TRBD1. This CDR3 has 15 residues. The V gene's germline CDR1 is SGHNT and CDR2 YYREEE (reference sequence). V dropped 4 bases and J dropped 6; count of bases not matched to a gene: 7. CDR3 nucleotides: TGTGCCAGCAGCACGGGACAGGGAACCCCCGGGGAGCTGTTTTTT. It specifies CASSTGQGTPGELFF.

V is TRBV3-1 (or the pseudogene TRBV3-2) and J is TRBJ1-5; the D gene is possibly TRBD1 (5 bases). Germline assignment: CDR1 LGHDT and CDR2 YNNKEL (reference sequence). The V end lost 3 bases, the J end lost 0 bases, and 18 bases lay between the germline ends. This CDR3 region has 18 residues. The CDR3 bases are TGTGCCAGCAGCCAGGGTCCGGGGGGGAGTTATAGCAATCAGCCCCAGCATTTT. This encodes CASSQGPGGSYSNQPQHF.

This chain joins TRBV24-1 and TRBJ1-4; 11 bases fit TRBD1. Germline trimming cut 7 bases from V and 6 bases from J; bases unmatched to any gene: 3. CDR1 is KGHDR and CDR2 is SFDVKD in the germline V gene. The CDR3 extends over 14 amino acids. As DNA, the CDR3 is TGTGCCACCAGCGGGACAGGGGGAGATGAAAAACTGTTTTTT. Its protein is CATSGTGGDEKLFF.

The chain recombines TRBV19 with TRBJ1-4; D might be TRBD1 (6 bases). There are 13 residues in the CDR3. Trimming removed 9 bases at V and 6 bases at J, with 14 bases between. The germline V gene encodes CDR1 LNHDA and CDR2 SQIVND (reference sequence). This CDR3 is CASRTGSYEKLFF. Here the CDR3 DNA reads TGTGCCAGCCGTACAGGGTCCTATGAAAAACTGTTTTTT. Full variable domain (remainder filled in from reference TRBV19 and TRBJ1-4): DGGITQSPKYLFRKEGQNVTLSCEQNLNHDAMYWYRQDPGQGLRLIYYSQIVNDFQKGDIAEGYSVSREKKESFPLTVTSAQKNPTAFYLCASRTGSYEKLFFGSGTQLSVL.

The chain joins TRBV25-1 to TRBJ2-2, with D unresolved. V lost 3 bases, J lost 0 bases, and 2 bases lay in between. CDR3 length: 13 amino acids. The germline gives CDR1 MGHDK, CDR2 SYGVNS. CDR3 bases: TGTGCCAGCAGTGATACGAACACCGGGGAGCTGTTTTTT. Its protein is CASSDTNTGELFF.

This clone was observed once. V usage is TRBV19 and J usage is TRBJ1-5; tentatively, D is TRBD1 (5 bases). V dropped 2 bases and J dropped 11 bases, with 19 bases sitting between them. Per the germline V gene, CDR1 is LNHDA and CDR2 is SQIVND (reference sequence). CDR3 length: 15 residues. Here the CDR3 DNA reads TGTGCCAGTAGTATATATGGGCAGGGCCCAAAGGCCCAGCATTTT. This codes for CASSIYGQGPKAQHF.

The chain recombines TRBV4-1 with TRBJ2-3; D may be TRBD1 (5 bases). CDR1 is MGHRA, CDR2 YSYEKL, per germline. The CDR3 sequence is 14 residues long. V lost 1 base, J lost 1 base, and 6 bases lay in between. The CDR3 DNA sequence: TGCGCCAGCAGCCAAGGGACACGCACAGATACGCAGTATTTT. Its protein is CASSQGTRTDTQYF.

This chain links TRBV7-9 with TRBJ1-5; tentative D call: TRBD1 (6 bases). Germline CDR1 and CDR2: SEHNR and FQNEAQ (reference sequence). CDR3 length: 13 amino acids. V shed 11 bases and J shed 9 bases, with 20 bases lying between them. The CDR3 DNA reads TGTGCCGGACAGAAAGGGTATGCGGGGCCCCAGCATTTT. This encodes CAGQKGYAGPQHF.

V usage is TRBV24-1 and J usage is TRBJ2-7; 10 nucleotides line up with TRBD1. V lost 2 bases, J lost 2 bases, and 2 bases stayed unmatched. From germline, CDR1 is KGHDR and CDR2 SFDVKD. The CDR3 totals 15 residues. In DNA form, the CDR3 reads TGTGCCACCAGTGATTGGGGACAGGGGACCTACGAGCAGTACTTC. Its protein product is CATSDWGQGTYEQYF.

The V call is TRBV30, the J call TRBJ1-4; the match to TRBD1 covers 8 bases. The germline gives CDR1 GTSNPN, CDR2 SVGIG (reference sequence). Germline trimming cut 5 bases from V and 8 bases from J; bases unmatched to any gene: 4. The CDR3 is 12 residues long. CDR3 nucleotide sequence: TGTGCCTGGTCAGGGGGCCTGGAAAAACTGTTTTTT. It yields the protein CAWSGGLEKLFF. Drawing the rest from reference TRBV30 and TRBJ1-4, the complete variable domain is SQTIHQWPATLVQPVGSPLSLECTVEGTSNPNLYWYRQAAGRGLQLLFYSVGIGQISSEVPQNLSASRPQDRQFILSSKKLLLSDSGFYLCAWSGGLEKLFFGSGTQLSVL.

This clone appeared a single time. The chain combines TRBV3-1 (or the pseudogene TRBV3-2) with TRBJ1-1, with TRBD1 identical over 7 bases. This CDR3 has 12 amino acids. With V trimmed by 8 bases and J by 4 bases, 4 bases remained unmatched. The V gene's germline CDR1 is LGHDT and CDR2 YNNKEL (reference sequence). The CDR3 region is CASGRQGTEAFF. The CDR3 DNA reads as TGTGCCAGCGGACGACAGGGCACTGAAGCTTTCTTT.

The chain couples TRBV6-4 to TRBJ1-1, with 10 nucleotides matching TRBD1. The CDR3 is 13 amino acids. CDR1 MRHNA and CDR2 SNTAGT come from the germline V gene. V lost 4 bases to trimming and J lost 6 bases; unmatched junction nucleotides: 2. The chain's CDR3 is CASSATGGSEAFF. In DNA, the CDR3 is TGTGCCAGCAGTGCGACAGGGGGCTCTGAAGCTTTCTTT.

About this clone: The sample has other DNA sequences that encode this CDR3 too. The J gene is TRBJ1-5, the V gene TRBV2, with 7 bases that match TRBD1. This CDR3 is built from 14 residues. Trimming took 5 bases from V and 5 from J; bases not matched to a gene: 6. Germline CDR1 SNHLY, CDR2 FYNNEI. CDR3 residues: CASSPQGTYQPQHF. CDR3 nucleotides: TGTGCCAGCAGTCCACAGGGGACCTATCAGCCCCAGCATTTT.